One and the same sample provided the 8 T cell receptor beta chains below, sequenced in a study of blood T cell repertoires in COVID-19. Assay: immunoSEQ multiplex PCR; the TCRdb copy retains only in-frame clones and omits some. The data contain more than 400,000 clones, 80% to 95% of them singletons. The sequencing sample was made of PBMCs or T cells enriched from blood (not recorded which). These receptors originate from a man aged 18 to 29 who had recovered from COVID-19.

This clone has just one count. V and J are TRBV7-9 and TRBJ2-1; 8 nucleotides align to TRBD1. V shed 9 bases and J 4 bases; nucleotides not matched to a gene: 11. The germline V gene has CDR1 SEHNR and CDR2 FQNEAQ (reference sequence). The CDR3 sequence is 15 residues long. CDR3 sequence reads: CARITQQGGYNEQFF. DNA for the CDR3: TGTGCCAGGATTACCCAACAGGGGGGTTACAATGAGCAGTTCTTC. The full variable domain, with the rest looked up from reference TRBV7-9 and TRBJ2-1, is DTGVSQNPRHKITKRGQNVTFRCDPISEHNRLYWYRQTLGQGPEFLTYFQNEAQLEKSRLLSDRFSAERPKGSFSTLEIQRTEQGDSAMYLCARITQQGGYNEQFFGPGTRLTVL.

This chain joins TRBV11-2 and TRBJ2-1, with D possibly TRBD2 on 5 matching bases. Germline CDR1 SGHAT, CDR2 FQNNGV. This CDR3 is built from 14 residues. Trimming left V 1 base short and J 12 bases short, with 16 bases between. The DNA of the CDR3 is TGTGCCAGCAGCTTAGCCTTACGGGGTCTAGCGCAGTTCTTC. This sequence encodes CASSLALRGLAQFF.

The gene calls are TRBV7-9 and TRBJ1-1, with 7 positions matching TRBD1. CDR1 is SEHNR, CDR2 FQNEAQ, per germline (reference sequence). Trimming at V came to 5 bases and at J to 4 bases, leaving 4 bases not matched to a gene. This CDR3 is built from 13 residues. Here the CDR3 DNA reads TGTGCCAGCAGCGAGGCAGGGGGCACTGAAGCTTTCTTT. Protein product: CASSEAGGTEAFF.

The J gene is TRBJ2-4, the V gene TRBV28; 14 positions match TRBD2. Looked up from germline, CDR1 is MDHEN and CDR2 is SYDVKM. There are 17 residues in the CDR3. V was pared by 3 bases and J by 0 bases, with 1 base of the junction left unmatched. CDR3: CASSFGLAGGAKNIQYF. For the CDR3, the DNA is TGTGCCAGCAGTTTCGGACTAGCGGGAGGAGCCAAAAACATTCAGTACTTC. Looking up the rest from reference TRBV28 and TRBJ2-4 gives the full variable domain: DVKVTQSSRYLVKRTGEKVFLECVQDMDHENMFWYRQDPGLGLRLIYFSYDVKMKEKGDIPEGYSVSREKKERFSLILESASTNQTSMYLCASSFGLAGGAKNIQYFGAGTRLSVL.

Regarding this clone: In the same sample, other DNA sequences code for this CDR3. The chain links TRBV2 to TRBJ2-4, with no clear D. Trimming left V 3 bases short and J 1 base short, with 7 bases between. Germline V gene data show CDR1 as SNHLY and CDR2 as FYNNEI. The CDR3 spans 14 residues. The DNA for the CDR3 is TGTGCCAGCAGTGAGAGGCTGGCCAAAAACATTCAGTACTTC. Its protein is CASSERLAKNIQYF.

This rearrangement joins TRBV10-3 to TRBJ2-7; 10 nucleotides line up with TRBD2. The CDR3 totals 14 residues. The V and J ends lost 10 bases and 6 bases, in that order; junction bases with no gene match: 12. Germline V gives CDR1 ENHRY, CDR2 SYGVKD. DNA for the CDR3: TGTGCCACCCTTAGTACTAGCGGGGCCCCCGAGCAGTACTTC. It is translated as CATLSTSGAPEQYF.

The chain uses TRBV9 and TRBJ1-1; D unresolved. V was pared by 4 bases and J by 8 bases, with 18 bases between. CDR1 and CDR2 (germline): SGDLS, YYNGEE. This CDR3 has 14 residues. The CDR3 loop is CASSSDFRGSEAFF. DNA for the CDR3: TGTGCCAGCAGCTCGGACTTTCGGGGATCCGAAGCTTTCTTT.

This clone was detected only once. The J gene is TRBJ1-2, the V gene TRBV5-1; D not resolved. V was clipped by 4 bases and J by 5 bases, with 15 bases between them. CDR3 length: 14 residues. CDR1 SGHRS and CDR2 YFSETQ come from the germline V gene. As DNA, the CDR3 is TGCGCCAGCAGCCCTATAGAGAGTGAATATGGCTACACCTTC. It yields the protein CASSPIESEYGYTF. Together with reference TRBV5-1 and TRBJ1-2, the CDR3 gives the full variable domain: KAGVTQTPRYLIKTRGQQVTLSCSPISGHRSVSWYQQTPGQGLQFLFEYFSETQRNKGNFPGRFSGRQFSNSRSEMNVSTLELGDSALYLCASSPIESEYGYTFGSGTRLTVV.